This TCR beta chain emerged from a study of T cell responses to AZD1222 COVID-19 vaccine. Study findings and constraints: Among the donors, most were white British and more were female, and clonal diversity was possibly underestimated. Along spike, vaccine-associated CD4 TCRs were found throughout, with dominance at 160-218 and 743-854. Only after the peak T cell response were repertoires sampled.

Combined were second doses at about 4 or about 12 weeks. For this clone: The target antigen is unknown.

The data were produced by immunoSEQ multiplex PCR, yet TCRdb's version contains in-frame clones alone and is incomplete. The sample lists some 98,000 clones; roughly 90% were seen once. The CDR3 runs to 13 residues. CDR1 SGHTA and CDR2 FQGNSA come from the germline V gene. The junction had 3 bases not matched to a gene; V was cut back by 3 bases and J by 6 bases. Sequencing used peripheral blood, obtained 28 days after the second AZD1222 dose. The chain uses TRBV7-2 and TRBJ1-2, with TRBD1 matching 8 bases. The sequence derives from an adult who received the AZD1222 COVID-19 vaccine. The CDR3 loop reads CASSFRRGHGYTF. Here the CDR3 DNA reads TGTGCCAGCAGCTTTCGCAGGGGGCATGGCTACACCTTC.